The 14 T cell receptor beta chains listed next were all sequenced from one sample in a study of blood T cell repertoires in COVID-19 (dated by TCRdb to the early 2020s). Libraries were constructed by the immunoSEQ multiplex PCR assay. Not all clones reach the TCRdb copy of this immuneACCESS table, which keeps in-frame sequences only. Checked studies attribute under half of the gap to unresolved V genes and leave the rest unexplained. This sample gives fewer than 35,000 clones in total; 84% of them show up just once. Of the sample, 10% to 15% is held by the ten largest clones. The sample taken for sequencing was peripheral blood. The source is a human donor in a cohort sampled during active COVID-19.

This chain connects TRBV6-6 to TRBJ1-4; no definite D call. The germline V gene has CDR1 MNHNY and CDR2 SVGAGI (reference sequence). This CDR3 contains 12 residues. V was trimmed by 2 bases and J by 8 bases, leaving 6 bases between them. The CDR3 region has the DNA TGTGCCAGCAGTTACCCGGGGGAAAAACTGTTTTTT. Amino acid sequence: CASSYPGEKLFF.

J is TRBJ2-1 and V is TRBV6-4; 7 bases match TRBD1. Looked up from germline, CDR1 is MRHNA and CDR2 is SNTAGT. Trimming took 2 bases from V and 5 from J; bases not matched to a gene: 3. CDR3 length: 14 residues. The CDR3 DNA reads TGTGCCAGCAGTGACACGGACAGGAACAATGAGCAGTTCTTC. Its protein is CASSDTDRNNEQFF.

The gene calls are TRBV27 and TRBJ2-3, with 10 bases that match TRBD2. The CDR3 runs to 16 residues. Unmatched junction bases numbered 5, after V lost 5 bases and J lost 0 bases. Germline V lookup: CDR1 MNHEY, CDR2 SMNVEV (reference sequence). The CDR3 coding sequence is TGTGCCAGCAGTCCGTTGGGACTAGCGAGCACAGATACGCAGTATTTT. This gives the protein CASSPLGLASTDTQYF.

CDR3 residues: CASSRGDSLSNQPQHF. DNA for the CDR3: TGCGCCAGCAGCCGCGGGGACAGCCTTAGCAATCAGCCCCAGCATTTT. V gene TRBV4-1 combines with J gene TRBJ1-5, with 7 bases identical to TRBD1. The CDR3 runs to 16 residues. J gave up 0 bases and V 4 bases, and 6 bases lay outside the gene matches. Germline assignment: CDR1 MGHRA and CDR2 YSYEKL.

This clone appeared a few times. The chain is built from TRBV5-4 and TRBJ1-1; no reliable D call. Per the germline V gene, CDR1 is SGHNT and CDR2 is YYREEE (reference sequence). V lost 3 bases, J lost 0 bases, and 9 bases lay in between. This CDR3 contains 14 residues. The DNA for the CDR3 is TGTGCCAGCAGCTGGTCAGGTATGAACACTGAAGCTTTCTTT. Its translation is CASSWSGMNTEAFF.

As concerns this clone: The same CDR3 is also encoded by other DNA sequences in this sample. The chain links TRBV3-1 (or the pseudogene TRBV3-2) to TRBJ1-2; D not certain. The length of the CDR3 is 15 residues. Germline V lookup: CDR1 LGHDT, CDR2 YNNKEL (reference sequence). V gave up 0 bases and J gave up 4 bases, with 12 bases separating them. CDR3 protein: CASSQDAGGGYGYTF. The CDR3 bases are TGTGCCAGCAGCCAAGATGCAGGCGGAGGCTATGGCTACACCTTC.

The chain carries TRBV5-1 and TRBJ2-2; D call uncertain. The V end lost 7 bases, the J end lost 2 bases, and 12 bases lay between the germline ends. Per the germline V gene, CDR1 is SGHRS and CDR2 is YFSETQ. This CDR3 has 14 residues. The CDR3 region is CASRRLTNTGELFF. The CDR3 DNA reads TGCGCCAGCCGGCGACTGACCAACACCGGGGAGCTGTTTTTT.

The chain carries TRBV7-2 and TRBJ2-1; 8 bases line up with TRBD1. This CDR3 is built from 12 residues. The trim removed 5 bases at V and 8 bases at J, leaving 2 bases unmatched. Germline CDR1 reads SGHTA; CDR2 reads FQGNSA. The DNA of the CDR3 is TGTGCCAGCAGCCCACAGGGGGATGAGCAGTTCTTC. This encodes CASSPQGDEQFF.

The table lists this clone with a few counts. The sample has other DNA sequences that encode this CDR3 too. The chain uses TRBV6-5 and TRBJ1-5, with TRBD1 matching 8 bases. The CDR3 has 14 amino acids. From germline, CDR1 is MNHEY and CDR2 SVGAGI. The trim removed 2 bases at V and 7 bases at J, leaving 4 bases unmatched. The CDR3 spells CASSYTGQGQPQHF. The CDR3 DNA is TGTGCCAGCAGTTACACTGGACAGGGCCAGCCCCAGCATTTT.

This clone was seen a few times. The chain uses TRBV11-2 and TRBJ2-5; a weak D match, TRBD1 (5 bases). The ends were cut back, 1 base at V and 3 bases at J, with 15 bases in the middle. The CDR3 length is 16 residues. Germline V lookup: CDR1 SGHAT, CDR2 FQNNGV. DNA of the CDR3: TGTGCCAGCAGCTTAGGGCTAAAGGGGCTAAAAGAGACCCAGTACTTC. Protein sequence: CASSLGLKGLKETQYF.

This clone was picked up a small number of times. The rearrangement uses TRBV6-6 and TRBJ1-1, with D maybe TRBD1 (5 bases). The V gene lost 6 bases and the J gene lost 3 bases, with 11 bases spanning the gap. Germline V gives CDR1 MNHNY, CDR2 SVGAGI (reference sequence). This CDR3 spans 13 amino acids. The CDR3 protein is CASRPTAYTEAFF. The DNA for the CDR3 is TGTGCCAGCAGGCCGACAGCGTACACTGAAGCTTTCTTT.

With regard to this clone: The sample carries other DNA sequences with the same CDR3. The V call is TRBV6-5, the J call TRBJ1-2; perhaps TRBD1 as D (6 bases). With 6 bases removed from V and 1 base from J, the gap between germline ends came to 6 bases. CDR3 length equals 12 residues. The germline V gene encodes CDR1 MNHEY and CDR2 SVGAGI. The CDR3 coding sequence is TGTGCCAGCAGCAGGGGTAACTATGGCTACACCTTC. Encoded protein: CASSRGNYGYTF.

The chain recombines TRBV7-9 with TRBJ2-7, with D perhaps TRBD1 (6 bases). The CDR3 is 15 amino acids. Germline-derived CDR1 and CDR2 are SEHNR and FQNEAQ (reference sequence). Trimming took off 4 bases at V and 1 base at J, with 14 bases between the two ends. The CDR3 here is CASSSVGTPSYEQYF. The CDR3 DNA reads TGTGCCAGCAGCTCCGTCGGGACACCATCCTACGAGCAGTACTTC.

The CDR3 region is CASNQGGEKLFF. CDR3 DNA sequence: TGTGCCAGCAATCAGGGAGGTGAAAAACTGTTTTTT. This chain connects TRBV6-6 to TRBJ1-4, with D possibly matching TRBD1 (5 bases). Germline lookup yields CDR1 MNHNY and CDR2 SVGAGI (reference sequence). V was cut by 7 bases and J by 7 bases, with 10 bases left in between. The CDR3 length is 12 residues.